The clone carrying this T cell receptor (beta chain) has a handful of counts. Its antigen is not known. This CDR3 has 15 residues. The V gene lost 0 bases and the J gene lost 6 bases, with 12 bases spanning the gap. Germline V gene lookup returns CDR1 LGHNA and CDR2 YSLEER. This sample was included in a study of blood T cells in healthy people across ages. Study-wide points: TCR beta diversity, measured per million T cells, fell in a roughly linear way with age. The donors' CMV status was not determined, possibly confounding changes in expanded clonotypes. Correlation between TCR beta diversity and naive T cell percentage was strong.

Next came a second PCR, run for roughly 7 to 12 cycles, which used a sample-barcoded 5' primer along with a J-beta primer mix. Every molecule of cDNA carried a tag from a template-switch adaptor with 12 random nucleotides. TCRdb re-called the 5' RACE reads with MiXCR, one entry per CDR3 protein. The sample yields 590,000 or so distinct CDR3 sequences, 25% to 35% seen once. The chain has TRBV4-3 and TRBJ1-5; a weak D match, TRBD1 (5 bases). Source material: blood. This TCR came from a woman at least 80 years old in good health. The DNA of the CDR3 is TGCGCCAGCAGCCAAGAACGGGGAAGGGGTCAGCCCCAGCATTTT. Its translation: CASSQERGRGQPQHF.